This T cell receptor (beta chain) was sequenced in a study of T cell repertoires in cytomegalovirus infection. For the study at large: The public TCR beta signatures pointed to both CMV infection and matching HLA type.

The sample holds a few counts of this clonotype. The antigen is undetermined. Study-wide results and caveats: Cumulative frequency of public TCR beta families picked out carriers of CMV plus the relevant HLA. HLA-C-restricted CMV clonotypes gave the most frequent clonotype in two of eight donors.

Via MiXCR, TCRdb re-called the reads, giving one row per CDR3 protein. The sample includes roughly 230,000 distinct CDR3 sequences, approximately 15% of them seen just once. The clonotype was recovered from a human donor in good health (CMV status not recorded). Some clones in this sample may be carry-over from other donors' samples. The material sequenced was CD8+ T cells from PBMCs.

In DNA, the CDR3 is TGTGCCAGCAGTTACGTTGGGTGGGAGCAGTTCTTC. Encoded protein: CASSYVGWEQFF. The rearrangement joins TRBV6-2 or TRBV6-3 to TRBJ2-1, with D uncertain. Germline values: CDR1 MNHEY, CDR2 SVGEGT. The CDR3 runs 12 residues. V was pared by 2 bases and J by 10 bases, with 9 bases between.